The source of this T cell receptor (beta chain) is a study of blood T cell repertoires in COVID-19. The germline gives CDR1 SGHVS, CDR2 FQNEAQ. V lost 1 base and J lost 10; bases outside the gene matches: 13. The CDR3 spans 17 residues. Repertoires were generated with immunoSEQ multiplex PCR, while TCRdb's copy carries only in-frame clones and drops some. This sample has some 320,000 clones, with 70% to 90% found just once. Sequenced sample: peripheral blood. The chain recombines TRBV7-8 with TRBJ2-1; TRBD2 matches at 10 bases. This clonotype was obtained from a human donor in a cohort sampled during active COVID-19. The CDR3 protein is CASSLESTASGGFEQFF. The CDR3 region has the DNA TGTGCCAGCAGCTTAGAGTCTACGGCTAGCGGGGGTTTCGAGCAGTTCTTC.